A single sample is the source of the 6 T cell receptor beta chains below, sequenced in a study of technical replicates of blood from several donors. Generated by immunoSEQ multiplex PCR, the TCRdb table keeps only in-frame clones and is missing some. The sample records 45,000 to 65,000 clones, roughly 92% being singletons. The sequenced sample was T cells isolated from PBMCs. These receptors were taken from a human donor in good health.

J is TRBJ1-5 and V is TRBV15, with 7 bases matching TRBD1. With V trimmed by 1 base and J by 4 bases, 13 bases remained unmatched. The CDR3 is made up of 18 amino acids. CDR1 is LNHNV, CDR2 YYDKDF, per germline (reference sequence). CDR3 bases: TGTGCCACCAGCAGAGCGTTGATCGGAACAGGGGCAAATCAGCCCCAGCATTTT. It yields the protein CATSRALIGTGANQPQHF.

V usage is TRBV28 and J usage is TRBJ2-5; possibly TRBD1 for D (6 bases). The CDR3 loop spans 19 amino acids. CDR1 and CDR2 (germline): MDHEN, SYDVKM. Between the trimmed V and J ends, which lost 1 base and 3 bases, there was a span of 24 bases. As DNA, the CDR3 is TGTGCCAGCAGTTTATTGGGTCCTCGCTCCGGACAGACAGAAGAGACCCAGTACTTC. It translates to CASSLLGPRSGQTEETQYF.

The chain is built from TRBV5-1 and TRBJ2-1; TRBD2 agrees at 16 bases. The CDR3 extends over 16 amino acids. J lost 5 bases, V lost 7 bases, and 6 bases had no gene match. CDR1 and CDR2 (germline): SGHRS, YFSETQ. CDR3 residues: CASGTSGRGRHNEQFF. The CDR3 bases are TGCGCCAGCGGGACTAGCGGGAGGGGCCGACACAATGAGCAGTTCTTC.

This sequence joins TRBV6-5 and TRBJ1-2, with 7 positions matching TRBD1. The germline CDR1 and CDR2 sequences are MNHEY and SVGAGI. V shed 5 bases and J 5 bases; nucleotides not matched to a gene: 5. The CDR3 runs 13 residues. CDR3 bases: TGTGCCAGCAGTCGGACAGGCCCTTATGGCTACACCTTC. It encodes CASSRTGPYGYTF.

This chain connects TRBV6-5 to TRBJ2-7, with 7 positions matching TRBD1. Germline V gene sequence: CDR1 MNHEY, CDR2 SVGAGI. The CDR3 extends over 13 amino acids. V was pared by 8 bases and J by 3 bases, with 7 bases of the junction left unmatched. Here the CDR3 DNA reads TGTGCCAGCGGGGGAAACAGGGGCTACGAGCAGTACTTC. Amino acid sequence: CASGGNRGYEQYF.

This clone has a handful of counts. The chain uses TRBV7-9 and TRBJ1-1; no clear D gene. V was clipped by 5 bases and J by 1 base, with 17 bases between them. The germline CDR1 and CDR2 sequences are SEHNR and FQNEAQ (reference sequence). This CDR3 has 16 amino acids. CDR3: CASSANSWAPNTEAFF. CDR3 bases: TGTGCCAGCAGCGCGAATTCGTGGGCCCCGAACACTGAAGCTTTCTTT.